This T cell receptor beta chain originates from a study of T cell responses to AZD1222 COVID-19 vaccine. TCRdb's table, derived via immunoSEQ multiplex PCR, lists solely in-frame clones and lacks some. Altogether 20,000 to 30,000 clones are present, roughly nine tenths being singletons, with the ten largest covering roughly 7.5%. This clone appeared once. The sequenced sample was peripheral blood, obtained 28 days after the second AZD1222 dose. The TCR originated in an adult who received the AZD1222 COVID-19 vaccine.

The CDR3 here is CASSIRTANTGELFF. CDR3 sequence (DNA): TGTGCCAGCAGCATAAGGACAGCTAACACCGGGGAGCTGTTTTTT. V is TRBV11-2 and J is TRBJ2-2; D perhaps matches TRBD1 (6 bases). Germline CDR1 is SGHAT and CDR2 is FQNNGV. This CDR3 is 15 amino acids long. The V and J ends lost 5 bases and 2 bases respectively, with 12 bases between them. Based on the CDR3 plus reference TRBV11-2 and TRBJ2-2, the full variable domain is EAGVAQSPRYKIIEKRQSVAFWCNPISGHATLYWYQQILGQGPKLLIQFQNNGVVDDSQLPKDRFSAERLKGVDSTLKIQPAKLEDSAVYLCASSIRTANTGELFFGEGSRLTVL.